Given below is one T cell receptor beta chain in context. This entry belongs to a study of blood T cell repertoires in COVID-19. Across the whole study: The analysed material was cDNA or gDNA that came from T cells, B-cell-depleted T cells, or PBMCs.

The V segment lost 5 bases and the J segment 3 bases; nucleotides outside the gene matches: 8. The CDR3 has 15 amino acids. Per germline, CDR1 SGHAT and CDR2 FQNNGV. Here immunoSEQ multiplex PCR was the method, and the copy in TCRdb shows in-frame clones only, minus some. The sample carries about 340,000 clones, 87% recorded once. Seattle's enrolled individuals joined amid active infection and were then monitored longitudinally. This receptor was obtained from a woman aged 45-65 years with COVID-19, enrolled during active disease. Sample: peripheral blood. The rearrangement uses TRBV11-2 and TRBJ1-1; TRBD1 matches at 8 bases. In DNA, the CDR3 is TGTGCCAGCAGCCCGCCCCGGGACAGGTACACTGAAGCTTTCTTT. Translation gives CASSPPRDRYTEAFF.